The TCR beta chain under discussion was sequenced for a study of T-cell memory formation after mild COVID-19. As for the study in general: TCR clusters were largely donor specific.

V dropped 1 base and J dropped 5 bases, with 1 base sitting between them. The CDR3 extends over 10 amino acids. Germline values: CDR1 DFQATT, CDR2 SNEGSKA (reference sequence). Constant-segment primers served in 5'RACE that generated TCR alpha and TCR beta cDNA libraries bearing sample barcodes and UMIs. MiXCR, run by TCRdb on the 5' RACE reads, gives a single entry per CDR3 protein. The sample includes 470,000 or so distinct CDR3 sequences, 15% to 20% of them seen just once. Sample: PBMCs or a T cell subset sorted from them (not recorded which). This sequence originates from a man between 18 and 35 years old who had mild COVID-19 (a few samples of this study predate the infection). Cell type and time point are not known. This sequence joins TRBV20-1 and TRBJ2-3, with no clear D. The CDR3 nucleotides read TGCAGTGCTAGAGGAGATACGCAGTATTTT. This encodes CSARGDTQYF.